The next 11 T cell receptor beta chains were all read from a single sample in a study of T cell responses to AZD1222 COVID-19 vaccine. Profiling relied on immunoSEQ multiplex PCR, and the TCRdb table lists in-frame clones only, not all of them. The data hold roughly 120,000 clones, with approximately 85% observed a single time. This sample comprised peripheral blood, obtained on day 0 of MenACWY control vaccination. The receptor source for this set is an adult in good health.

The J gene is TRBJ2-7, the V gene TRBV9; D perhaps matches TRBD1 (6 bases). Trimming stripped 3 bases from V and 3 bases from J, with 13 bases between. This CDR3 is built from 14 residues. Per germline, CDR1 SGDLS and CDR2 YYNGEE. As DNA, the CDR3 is TGTGCCAGCAGCGCCACAGGGAGCGGCTACGAGCAGTACTTC. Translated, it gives CASSATGSGYEQYF.

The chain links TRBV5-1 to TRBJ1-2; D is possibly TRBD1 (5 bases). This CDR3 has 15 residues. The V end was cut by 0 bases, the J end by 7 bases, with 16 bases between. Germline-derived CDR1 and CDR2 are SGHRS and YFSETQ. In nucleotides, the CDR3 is TGCGCCAGCAGCTTGGTGGTGGATGGGGCTAGTGGCTACACCTTC. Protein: CASSLVVDGASGYTF.

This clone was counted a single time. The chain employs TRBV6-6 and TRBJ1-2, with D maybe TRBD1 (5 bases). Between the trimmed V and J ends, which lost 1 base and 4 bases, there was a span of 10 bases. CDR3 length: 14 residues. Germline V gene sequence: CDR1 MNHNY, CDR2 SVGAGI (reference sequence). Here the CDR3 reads CASSYLGGGYGYTF. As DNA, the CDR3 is TGTGCCAGCAGTTACTTGGGGGGTGGCTATGGCTACACCTTC.

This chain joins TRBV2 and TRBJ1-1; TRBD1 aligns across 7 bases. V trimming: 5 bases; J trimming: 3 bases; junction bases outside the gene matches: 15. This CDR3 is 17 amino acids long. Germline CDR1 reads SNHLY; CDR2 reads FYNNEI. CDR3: CASSPSTGTYSDTEAFF. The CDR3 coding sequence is TGTGCCAGCAGTCCCTCGACAGGGACCTACTCGGACACTGAAGCTTTCTTT.

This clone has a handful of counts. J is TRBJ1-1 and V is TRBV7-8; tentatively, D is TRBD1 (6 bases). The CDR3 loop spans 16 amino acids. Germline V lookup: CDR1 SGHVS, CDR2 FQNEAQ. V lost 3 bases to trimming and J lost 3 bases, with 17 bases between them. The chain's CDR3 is CASSFLGGKGDTEAFF. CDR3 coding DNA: TGTGCCAGCAGCTTCTTAGGGGGAAAGGGGGACACTGAAGCTTTCTTT.

CDR3: CASSPSGGGGYTF. CDR3 in DNA: TGTGCCAGCAGCCCCTCGGGAGGGGGTGGCTACACCTTC. This rearrangement joins TRBV9 to TRBJ1-2, with D possibly TRBD1 on 6 matching bases. The CDR3 consists of 13 residues. Trimming removed 4 bases from V and 7 bases from J, with 14 bases in between. Germline V CDR1 and CDR2: SGDLS, YYNGEE.

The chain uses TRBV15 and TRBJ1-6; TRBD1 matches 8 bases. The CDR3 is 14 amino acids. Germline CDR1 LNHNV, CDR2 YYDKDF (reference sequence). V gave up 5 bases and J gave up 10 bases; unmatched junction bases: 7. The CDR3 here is CATSARTGNSPLHF. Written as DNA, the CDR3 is TGTGCCACCAGCGCCAGGACAGGGAACTCACCCCTCCACTTT. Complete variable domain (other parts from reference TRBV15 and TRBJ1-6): DAMVIQNPRYQVTQFGKPVTLSCSQTLNHNVMYWYQQKSSQAPKLLFHYYDKDFNNEADTPDNFQSRRPNTSFCFLDIRSPGLGDTAMYLCATSARTGNSPLHFGNGTRLTVT.

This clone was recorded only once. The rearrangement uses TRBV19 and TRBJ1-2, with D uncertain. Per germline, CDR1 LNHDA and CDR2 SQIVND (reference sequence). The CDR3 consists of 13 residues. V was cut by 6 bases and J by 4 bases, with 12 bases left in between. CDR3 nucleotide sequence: TGTGCCAGTAGCCCCGGAAGGGCCTATGGCTACACCTTC. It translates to CASSPGRAYGYTF.

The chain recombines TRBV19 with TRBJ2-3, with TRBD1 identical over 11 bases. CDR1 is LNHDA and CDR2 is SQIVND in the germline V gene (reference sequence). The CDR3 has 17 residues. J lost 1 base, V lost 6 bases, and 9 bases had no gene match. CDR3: CASSHASGQGGTDTQYF. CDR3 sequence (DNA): TGTGCCAGTAGCCACGCCTCGGGACAGGGGGGCACAGATACGCAGTATTTT.

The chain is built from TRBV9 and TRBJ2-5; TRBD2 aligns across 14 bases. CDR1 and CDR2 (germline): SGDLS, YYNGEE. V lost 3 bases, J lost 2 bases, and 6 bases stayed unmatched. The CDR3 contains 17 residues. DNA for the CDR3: TGTGCCAGCAGCGACCAGACTAGCGGGGGGGGACAAGAGACCCAGTACTTC. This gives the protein CASSDQTSGGGQETQYF.

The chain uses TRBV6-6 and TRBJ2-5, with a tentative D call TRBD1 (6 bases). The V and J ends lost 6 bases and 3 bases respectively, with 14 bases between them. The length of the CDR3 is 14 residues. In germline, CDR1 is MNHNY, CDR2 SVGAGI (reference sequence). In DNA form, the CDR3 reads TGTGCCAGCAGCTTCACAGGGACCAAAGAGACCCAGTACTTC. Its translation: CASSFTGTKETQYF.